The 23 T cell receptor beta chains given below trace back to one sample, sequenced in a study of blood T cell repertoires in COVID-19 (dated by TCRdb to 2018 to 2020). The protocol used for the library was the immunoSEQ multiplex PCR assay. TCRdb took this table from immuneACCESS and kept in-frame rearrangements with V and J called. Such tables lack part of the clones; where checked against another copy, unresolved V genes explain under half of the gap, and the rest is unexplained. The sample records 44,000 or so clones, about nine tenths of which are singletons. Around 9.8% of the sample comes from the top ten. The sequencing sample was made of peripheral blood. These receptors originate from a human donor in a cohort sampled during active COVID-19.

The CDR3 here is CASSRRTGGSYEQYF. The CDR3 DNA reads as TGTGCCAGCAGCCGGAGGACAGGGGGAAGCTACGAGCAGTACTTC. The V gene is TRBV2, the J gene TRBJ2-7; TRBD1 aligns across 10 bases. Trimming cost V 6 bases and J 3 bases; bases outside gene matches: 8. CDR3 length: 15 residues. In germline, CDR1 is SNHLY, CDR2 FYNNEI.

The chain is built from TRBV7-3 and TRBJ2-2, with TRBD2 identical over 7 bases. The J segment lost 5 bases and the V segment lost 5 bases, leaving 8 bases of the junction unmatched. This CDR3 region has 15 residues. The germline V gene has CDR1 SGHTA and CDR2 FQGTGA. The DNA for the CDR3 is TGTGCCAGCAGCCGACTAGCTGCAGGGACCGGGGAGCTGTTTTTT. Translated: CASSRLAAGTGELFF.

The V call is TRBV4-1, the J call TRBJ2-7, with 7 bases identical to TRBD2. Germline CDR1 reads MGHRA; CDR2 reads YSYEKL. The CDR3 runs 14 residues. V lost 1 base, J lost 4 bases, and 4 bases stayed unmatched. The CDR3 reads CASSQAGGGYEQYF. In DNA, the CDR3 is TGCGCCAGCAGCCAAGCTGGGGGGGGTTACGAGCAGTACTTC.

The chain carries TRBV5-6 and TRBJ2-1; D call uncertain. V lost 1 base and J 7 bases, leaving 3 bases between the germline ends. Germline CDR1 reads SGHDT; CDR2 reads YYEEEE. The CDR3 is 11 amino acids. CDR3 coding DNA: TGTGCCAGCAGCTTGCCTAATGAGCAGTTCTTC. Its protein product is CASSLPNEQFF.

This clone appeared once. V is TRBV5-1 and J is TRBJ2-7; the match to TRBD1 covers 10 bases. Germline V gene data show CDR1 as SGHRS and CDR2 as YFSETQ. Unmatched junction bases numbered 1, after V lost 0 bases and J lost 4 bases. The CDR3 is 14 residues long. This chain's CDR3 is CASSLGTGGYEQYF. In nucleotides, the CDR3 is TGCGCCAGCAGCTTGGGGACAGGGGGTTACGAGCAGTACTTC. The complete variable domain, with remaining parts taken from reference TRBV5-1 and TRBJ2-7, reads KAGVTQTPRYLIKTRGQQVTLSCSPISGHRSVSWYQQTPGQGLQFLFEYFSETQRNKGNFPGRFSGRQFSNSRSEMNVSTLELGDSALYLCASSLGTGGYEQYFGPGTRLTVT.

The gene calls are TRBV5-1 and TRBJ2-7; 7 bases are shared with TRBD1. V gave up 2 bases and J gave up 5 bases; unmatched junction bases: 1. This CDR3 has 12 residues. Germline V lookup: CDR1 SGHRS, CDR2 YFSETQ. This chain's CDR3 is CASSLGGHEQYF. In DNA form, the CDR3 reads TGCGCCAGCAGCTTAGGGGGCCACGAGCAGTACTTC.

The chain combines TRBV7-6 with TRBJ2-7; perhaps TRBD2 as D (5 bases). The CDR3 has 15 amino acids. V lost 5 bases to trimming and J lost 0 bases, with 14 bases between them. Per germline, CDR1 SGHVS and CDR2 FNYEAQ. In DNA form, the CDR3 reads TGTGCCAGCAGCGCCTCGTCGGGGAGCTCCTACGAGCAGTACTTC. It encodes CASSASSGSSYEQYF.

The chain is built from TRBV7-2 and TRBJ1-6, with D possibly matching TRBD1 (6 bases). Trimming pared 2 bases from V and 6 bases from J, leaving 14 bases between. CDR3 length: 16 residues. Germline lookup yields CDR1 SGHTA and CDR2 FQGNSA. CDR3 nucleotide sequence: TGTGCCAGCAGCTTAACCGGGACAAGGCTTAATTCACCCCTCCACTTT. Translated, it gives CASSLTGTRLNSPLHF.

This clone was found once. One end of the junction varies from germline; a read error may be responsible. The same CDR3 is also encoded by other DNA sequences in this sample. CDR3 nucleotides: TGTGCCAGCCGTCTGGGGGGTGGTGATACGCAATATTTT. It is translated as CASRLGGGDTQYF. The chain carries TRBV12-3 or TRBV12-4 and TRBJ2-3; tentatively, D is TRBD2 (6 bases). The CDR3 has 13 residues.

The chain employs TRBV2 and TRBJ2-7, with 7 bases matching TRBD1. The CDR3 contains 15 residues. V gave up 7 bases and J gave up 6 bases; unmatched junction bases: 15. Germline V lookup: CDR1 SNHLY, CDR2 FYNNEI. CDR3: CASKIAPGQPFEQYF. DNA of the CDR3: TGTGCCAGCAAGATAGCTCCGGGACAGCCCTTCGAGCAGTACTTC.

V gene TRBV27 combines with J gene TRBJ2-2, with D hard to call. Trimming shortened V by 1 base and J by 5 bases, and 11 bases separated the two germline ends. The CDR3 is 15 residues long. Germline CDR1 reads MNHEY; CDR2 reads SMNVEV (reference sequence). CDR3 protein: CASSLWVGSTGELFF. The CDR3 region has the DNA TGTGCCAGCAGTTTATGGGTCGGGTCGACCGGGGAGCTGTTTTTT.

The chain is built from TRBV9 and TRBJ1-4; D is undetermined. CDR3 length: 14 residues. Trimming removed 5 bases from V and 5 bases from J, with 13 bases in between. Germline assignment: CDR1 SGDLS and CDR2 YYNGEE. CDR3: CASSRTELNEKLFF. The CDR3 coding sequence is TGTGCCAGCAGTCGCACTGAGCTAAATGAAAAACTGTTTTTT.

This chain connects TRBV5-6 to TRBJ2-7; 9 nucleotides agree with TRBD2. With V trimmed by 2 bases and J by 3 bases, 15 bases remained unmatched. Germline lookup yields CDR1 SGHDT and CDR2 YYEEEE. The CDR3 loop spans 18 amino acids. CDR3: CASSFFSSGRGGIYEQYF. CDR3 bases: TGTGCCAGCAGCTTTTTTTCCTCCGGGCGGGGGGGAATCTACGAGCAGTACTTC.

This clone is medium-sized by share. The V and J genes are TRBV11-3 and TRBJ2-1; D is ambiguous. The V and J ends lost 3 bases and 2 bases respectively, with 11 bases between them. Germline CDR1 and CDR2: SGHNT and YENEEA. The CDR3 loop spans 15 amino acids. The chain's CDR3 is CASSFSSNPYNEQFF. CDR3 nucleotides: TGTGCCAGCAGCTTTTCTAGTAACCCCTACAATGAGCAGTTCTTC.

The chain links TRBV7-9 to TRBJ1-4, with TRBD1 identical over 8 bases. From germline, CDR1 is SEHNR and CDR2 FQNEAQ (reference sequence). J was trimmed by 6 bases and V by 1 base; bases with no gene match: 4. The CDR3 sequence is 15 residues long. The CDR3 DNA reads TGTGCCAGCAGCTTAGACAGGGGGGAATATGAAAAACTGTTTTTT. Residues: CASSLDRGEYEKLFF.

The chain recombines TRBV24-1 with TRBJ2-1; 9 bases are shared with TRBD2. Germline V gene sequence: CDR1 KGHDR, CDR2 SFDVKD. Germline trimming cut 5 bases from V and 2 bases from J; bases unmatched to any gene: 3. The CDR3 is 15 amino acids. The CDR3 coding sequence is TGTGCCACCAGTGCCGCGGGGGGGCCCTACAATGAGCAGTTCTTC. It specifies CATSAAGGPYNEQFF.

Written as DNA, the CDR3 is TGCGCCAGCAGTGTCGACCCGGGACTCTATGGCTACACCTTC. This translates into CASSVDPGLYGYTF. The rearrangement links TRBV10-2 to TRBJ1-2; D is perhaps TRBD1 (5 bases). Between the trimmed V and J ends, which lost 4 bases and 4 bases, there was a span of 13 bases. Germline-derived CDR1 and CDR2 are WSHSY and SAAADI. The CDR3 runs 14 residues.

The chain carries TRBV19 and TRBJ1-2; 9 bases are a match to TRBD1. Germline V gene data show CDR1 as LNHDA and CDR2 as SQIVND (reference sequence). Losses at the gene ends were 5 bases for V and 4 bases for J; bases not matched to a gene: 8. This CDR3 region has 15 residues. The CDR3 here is CASSAQGALGYGYTF. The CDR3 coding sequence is TGTGCCAGTAGTGCACAGGGGGCGCTTGGCTATGGCTACACCTTC.

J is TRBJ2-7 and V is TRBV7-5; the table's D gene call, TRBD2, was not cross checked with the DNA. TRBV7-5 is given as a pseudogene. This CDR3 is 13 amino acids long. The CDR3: CARSLGFSYEQYF. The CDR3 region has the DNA TGTGCCAGAAGCTTAGGGTTTAGCTACGAGCAGTACTTC.

The CDR3 reads CSAEGGSGYTF. The CDR3 DNA follows: TGCAGCGCCGAAGGAGGGAGCGGCTACACCTTC. The chain combines TRBV29-1 with TRBJ1-2; D not resolved. V gave up 7 bases and J gave up 8 bases, with 14 bases separating them. Germline-derived CDR1 and CDR2 are SQVTM and ANQGSEA. There are 11 residues in the CDR3.

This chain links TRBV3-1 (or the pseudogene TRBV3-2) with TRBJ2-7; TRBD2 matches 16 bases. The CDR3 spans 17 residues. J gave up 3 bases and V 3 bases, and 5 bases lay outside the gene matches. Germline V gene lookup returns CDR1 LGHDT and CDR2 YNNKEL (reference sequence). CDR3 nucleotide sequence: TGTGCCAGCAGCCAGGGACTAGCGGGGGGGGTGAGCTACGAGCAGTACTTC. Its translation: CASSQGLAGGVSYEQYF.

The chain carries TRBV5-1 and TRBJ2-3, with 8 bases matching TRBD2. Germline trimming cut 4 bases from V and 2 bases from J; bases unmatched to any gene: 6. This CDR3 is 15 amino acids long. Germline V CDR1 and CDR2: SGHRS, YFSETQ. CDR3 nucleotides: TGCGCCAGCAGCCCCGGGGGGGCGGACACAGATACGCAGTATTTT. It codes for CASSPGGADTDTQYF.

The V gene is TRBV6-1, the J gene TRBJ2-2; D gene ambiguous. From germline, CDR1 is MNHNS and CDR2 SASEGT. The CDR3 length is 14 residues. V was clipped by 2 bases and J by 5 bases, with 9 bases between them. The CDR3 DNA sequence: TGTGCCAGCAGTGAATACAGCCCAACCGGGGAGCTGTTTTTT. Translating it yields CASSEYSPTGELFF.